One sample yielded the 10 T cell receptor beta chains listed below, sequenced in a study of shared clonotypes between healthy human individuals. This table comes from immunoSEQ multiplex PCR, and its TCRdb copy is limited to in-frame clones, with some not included. The sample holds roughly 2,000,000 clones; about 93% are singletons and the top ten take approximately 1.7%. Naive CD8 cells lacked CD45RO, underwent positive selection for CCR7 and left out terminally differentiated effector memory CD45RA+ cells. The sample comprised naive CD8+ T cells from PBMCs. The receptor set was obtained from a man aged 18 to 35 in good health. Some clones in this sample may be carry-over from other donors' samples.

In this sample, this clone turned up once. The chain links TRBV7-9 to TRBJ2-3, with TRBD2 as a possible D gene (6 bases). The CDR3 covers 16 residues. With 3 bases removed from V and 14 bases from J, the gap between germline ends came to 27 bases. Germline V gene lookup returns CDR1 SEHNR and CDR2 FQNEAQ (reference sequence). The CDR3: CASSFRPSASTDITYF. DNA for the CDR3: TGTGCCAGCAGCTTCCGTCCTAGCGCAAGCACAGATATAACGTATTTT.

The chain links TRBV4-3 to TRBJ2-3, with 8 positions matching TRBD2. V shed 4 bases and J 4 bases; nucleotides not matched to a gene: 13. CDR1 and CDR2 from the germline V gene are LGHNA and YSLEER. The CDR3 runs to 17 residues. The CDR3 region is CASSLLSPGGEADTQYF. For the CDR3, the DNA is TGCGCCAGCAGCCTCTTGAGTCCGGGAGGGGAGGCAGATACGCAGTATTTT.

This clone has only one observation. The V and J genes are TRBV5-6 and TRBJ2-7; D unclear. Trimming took 0 bases from V and 0 from J, leaving 13 bases between them. CDR1 and CDR2 (germline): SGHDT, YYEEEE. The CDR3 contains 16 residues. In DNA, the CDR3 is TGTGCCAGCAGCTTGGCTGGGTCCGAAAGCTCCTACGAGCAGTACTTC. Translating gives CASSLAGSESSYEQYF.

The chain recombines TRBV18 with TRBJ2-7, with D tentatively TRBD2 (6 bases). V lost 3 bases to trimming and J lost 8 bases, with 20 bases between them. The germline gives CDR1 KGHSH, CDR2 LQKENI. There are 15 residues in the CDR3. CDR3 in amino acids: CASSPGGLRPTKQYF. DNA of the CDR3: TGTGCCAGCTCACCCGGGGGATTGCGTCCTACGAAGCAGTACTTC.

CDR3 nucleotides: TGTGCCAGCAGTGATCGGGGTTCTAATGAAAAACTGTTTTTT. This codes for CASSDRGSNEKLFF. The genes are TRBV2 and TRBJ1-4; D gene unclear. Between the trimmed V and J ends, which lost 3 bases and 3 bases, there was a span of 8 bases. From germline, CDR1 is SNHLY and CDR2 FYNNEI. The CDR3 totals 14 residues.

The V and J genes are TRBV9 and TRBJ2-2; no reliable D call. V lost 0 bases, J lost 7 bases, and 10 bases lay in between. Germline V gene sequence: CDR1 SGDLS, CDR2 YYNGEE. CDR3 size: 14 residues. Here the CDR3 reads CASSVGGTGGELFF. The CDR3 nucleotides read TGTGCCAGCAGCGTAGGTGGTACGGGCGGGGAGCTGTTTTTT. Complete variable domain (other parts from reference TRBV9 and TRBJ2-2): DSGVTQTPKHLITATGQRVTLRCSPRSGDLSVYWYQQSLDQGLQFLIQYYNGEERAKGNILERFSAQQFPDLHSELNLSSLELGDSALYFCASSVGGTGGELFFGEGSRLTVL.

The CDR3 loop reads CASSVWGYQETQYF. The CDR3 nucleotides are TGTGCCAGCAGCGTTTGGGGGTACCAAGAGACCCAGTACTTC. This chain joins TRBV9 and TRBJ2-5, with D perhaps matching TRBD1 or TRBD2 (5 bases each). The CDR3 is made up of 14 amino acids. Trimming took 2 bases from V and 0 from J, leaving 8 bases between them. Per the germline V gene, CDR1 is SGDLS and CDR2 is YYNGEE.

To note about this clone: This same CDR3 is encoded by further DNA sequences in the sample. CDR3 in DNA: TGTGCCAGTAGTCCTAGGACTAGCGGCTCCTACGAGCAGTACTTC. Translation gives CASSPRTSGSYEQYF. J is TRBJ2-7 and V is TRBV19, with 10 bases identical to TRBD2. The V segment lost 5 bases and the J segment 0 bases; nucleotides outside the gene matches: 4. Per germline, CDR1 LNHDA and CDR2 SQIVND (reference sequence). This CDR3 has 15 amino acids.

J is TRBJ1-3 and V is TRBV6-4, with TRBD1 matching over 7 bases. Trimming removed 9 bases from V and 4 bases from J; junction bases left unmatched: 6. Germline V gene sequence: CDR1 MRHNA, CDR2 SNTAGT. This CDR3 has 13 amino acids. The CDR3 loop is CARLQGSGNTIYF. The CDR3 DNA follows: TGTGCCAGACTACAGGGGAGCGGAAACACCATATATTTT.

J is TRBJ2-3 and V is TRBV11-2, with 9 bases lining up with TRBD1. This CDR3 is 16 amino acids long. V trimming: 5 bases; J trimming: 5 bases; junction bases outside the gene matches: 11. CDR1 is SGHAT and CDR2 is FQNNGV in the germline V gene. CDR3 region: CASSPWTGVERDTQYF. The CDR3 region has the DNA TGTGCCAGCAGCCCCTGGACAGGGGTAGAAAGAGATACGCAGTATTTT.